This entry concerns a single T cell receptor (beta chain). This sample is drawn from a study of blood T cell repertoires in COVID-19. Study at large: Researchers got acute and convalescent COVID-19 samples from the United States, Italy and Spain. PBMCs, B-cell-depleted T cells, or T cells provided the cDNA or gDNA that made up the material.

Assay: immunoSEQ multiplex PCR; the TCRdb copy retains only in-frame clones and omits some. There are 200,000 to 300,000 clones in the sample; roughly nine tenths occur only once, and 6.2% lies in the top ten. The specimen was peripheral blood. The receptor was isolated from a man aged 55-75 years with acute or convalescent COVID-19.

The DNA for the CDR3 is TGTGCCATCAGTGAGCCGGGCGGGAGTGGGAATGAGCAGTTCTTC. Amino acid sequence: CAISEPGGSGNEQFF. V is TRBV10-3 and J is TRBJ2-1; 7 bases line up with TRBD2. This CDR3 comprises 15 residues. Losses at the gene ends were 2 bases for V and 7 bases for J; bases not matched to a gene: 8. Germline CDR1 reads ENHRY; CDR2 reads SYGVKD.